The present entry profiles one T cell receptor beta chain with its context. Its antigen is still unknown. J was trimmed by 1 base and V by 2 bases; bases with no gene match: 11. Germline V gene lookup returns CDR1 KGHSH and CDR2 LQKENI. CDR3 length: 19 residues. The data were obtained in a study of beta chain features in type 1 diabetes. Study in general: Examination spanned over 85,000,000 sorted cells from all samples. Study results and limitations: Patients and controls would be equally affected if PCR favored shorter templates.

A single heparinised draw of about 100 mL on average was taken per donor. cDNA synthesis used the whole RNA isolate, giving expressed TCRB sequences. This table comes from immunoSEQ multiplex PCR, and its TCRdb copy is limited to in-frame clones, with some not included. The sample carries around 280,000 clones, around 7.8% recorded once. The receptor was derived from a woman aged 18-35 years in good health. Sequenced sample: central memory CD4+ T cells from blood. This chain links TRBV18 with TRBJ2-3, with 11 bases aligning to TRBD1. The CDR3 region has the DNA TGTGCCAGCTCACCAAGAATGGGCGGACAGGGGGCCGGCACAGATACGCAGTATTTT. Amino acid sequence: CASSPRMGGQGAGTDTQYF.